The T cell receptor beta chain described here comes from a study of lymphopenia after photon versus proton radiotherapy. The assay was immunoSEQ multiplex PCR, and TCRdb's table has in-frame clones only and misses some. The sample holds around 53,000 clones, 83% seen once. Study-level results: Photon-treated patients lost naive T cells and TCR diversity; proton-treated stayed stable.

About this clone: Its antigen is unidentified.

The sample here was peripheral blood, taken from a patient treated with photon-based radiotherapy. The sequence was collected from a man over 45 with gastric cancer.

In DNA, the CDR3 is TGTGCCAGCAGCTTGGGGCCCAAAACGTGGGGCTACACCTTC. Translating it yields CASSLGPKTWGYTF. This chain uses TRBV7-9 with TRBJ1-2; possibly TRBD1 for D (5 bases). There are 14 residues in the CDR3. CDR1 and CDR2 (germline): SEHNR, FQNEAQ (reference sequence). Trimming took off 3 bases at V and 8 bases at J, with 16 bases between the two ends.